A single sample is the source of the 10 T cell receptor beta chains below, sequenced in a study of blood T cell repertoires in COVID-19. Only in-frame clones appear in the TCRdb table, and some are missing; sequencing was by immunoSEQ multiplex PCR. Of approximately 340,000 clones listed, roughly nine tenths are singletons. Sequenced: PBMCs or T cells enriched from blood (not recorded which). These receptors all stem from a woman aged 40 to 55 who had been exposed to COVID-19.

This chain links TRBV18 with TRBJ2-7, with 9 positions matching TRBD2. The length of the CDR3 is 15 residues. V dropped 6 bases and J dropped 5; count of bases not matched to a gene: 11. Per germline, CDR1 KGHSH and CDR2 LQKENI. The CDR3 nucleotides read TGTGCCAGCTCTCGCCGGGCTAGCGGGGAAGACGAGCAGTACTTC. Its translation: CASSRRASGEDEQYF.

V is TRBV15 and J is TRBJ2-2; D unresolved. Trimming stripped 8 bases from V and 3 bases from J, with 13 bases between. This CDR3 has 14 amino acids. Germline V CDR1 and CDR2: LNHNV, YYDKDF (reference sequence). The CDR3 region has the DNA TGTGCCACCTCCTCCGCGCTTCACACCGGGGAGCTGTTTTTT. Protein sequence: CATSSALHTGELFF.

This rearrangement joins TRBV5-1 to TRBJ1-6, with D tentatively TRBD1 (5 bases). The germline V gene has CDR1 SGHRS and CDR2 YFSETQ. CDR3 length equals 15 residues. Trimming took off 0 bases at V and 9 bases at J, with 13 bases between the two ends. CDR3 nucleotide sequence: TGCGCCAGCAGCTTGGCCTTAGGGGTGGCTTCACCCCTCCACTTT. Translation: CASSLALGVASPLHF.

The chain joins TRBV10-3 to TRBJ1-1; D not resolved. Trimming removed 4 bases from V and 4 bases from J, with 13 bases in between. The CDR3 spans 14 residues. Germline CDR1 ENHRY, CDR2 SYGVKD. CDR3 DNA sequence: TGTGCCATCAGTGGGACTACTAGAAGCACTGAAGCTTTCTTT. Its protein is CAISGTTRSTEAFF.

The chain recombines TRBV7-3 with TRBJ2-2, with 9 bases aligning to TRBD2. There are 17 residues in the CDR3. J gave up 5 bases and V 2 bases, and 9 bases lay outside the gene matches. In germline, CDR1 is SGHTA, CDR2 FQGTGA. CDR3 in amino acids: CASSLLAGARGTGELFF. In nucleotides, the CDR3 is TGTGCCAGCAGCTTATTAGCGGGGGCCCGGGGGACCGGGGAGCTGTTTTTT.

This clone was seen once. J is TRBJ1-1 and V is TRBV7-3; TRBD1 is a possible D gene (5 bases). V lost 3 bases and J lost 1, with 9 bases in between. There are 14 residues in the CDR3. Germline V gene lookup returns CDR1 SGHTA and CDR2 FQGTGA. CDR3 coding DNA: TGTGCCAGCAGCTTGGGCAGGGCGAACACTGAAGCTTTCTTT. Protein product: CASSLGRANTEAFF.

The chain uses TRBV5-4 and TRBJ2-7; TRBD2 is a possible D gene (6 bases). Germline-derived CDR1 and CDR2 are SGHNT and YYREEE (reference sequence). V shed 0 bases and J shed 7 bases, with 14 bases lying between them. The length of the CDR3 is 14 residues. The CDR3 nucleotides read TGTGCCAGCAGCTTGGGGCAGAACCGGGGGGAGCAGTACTTC. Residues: CASSLGQNRGEQYF.

The CDR3 spells CASSGGEWEAFF. DNA for the CDR3: TGTGCCAGCAGTGGCGGGGAATGGGAAGCTTTCTTT. The chain has TRBV2 and TRBJ1-1; D is ambiguous. The germline CDR1 and CDR2 sequences are SNHLY and FYNNEI. This CDR3 comprises 12 residues. Between the trimmed V and J ends, which lost 4 bases and 8 bases, there was a span of 11 bases.

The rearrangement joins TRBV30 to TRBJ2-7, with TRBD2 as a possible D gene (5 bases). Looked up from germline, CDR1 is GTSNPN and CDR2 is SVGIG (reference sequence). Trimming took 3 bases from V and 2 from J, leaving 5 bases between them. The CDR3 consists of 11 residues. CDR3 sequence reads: CAWRGAYEQYF. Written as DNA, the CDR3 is TGTGCCTGGAGGGGAGCCTACGAGCAGTACTTC.

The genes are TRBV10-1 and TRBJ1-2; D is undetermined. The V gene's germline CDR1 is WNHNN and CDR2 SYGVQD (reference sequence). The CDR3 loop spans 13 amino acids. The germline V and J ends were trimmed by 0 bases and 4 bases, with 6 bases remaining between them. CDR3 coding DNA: TGCGCCAGCAGTGAGTCGGCAGTCTATGGCTACACCTTC. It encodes CASSESAVYGYTF.